These T cell receptor beta chains were read from a single sample in a study of identical twins. TCRdb called the 5' RACE reads again in MiXCR, with one record for every CDR3 protein. This sample has 1.5 million to 2 million distinct CDR3 sequences, with about 31% found just once. Material: cord blood. These receptors all stem from a newborn girl in good health. CDR3s include the opening cysteine and the closing phenylalanine or tryptophan. A D gene is named only where the DNA matches it firmly. Clone sizes are given selectively: once, few, many, or a class where the clone is expanded.

>NA|TRBV5-1|NA|13|TRBJ2-3
TGCGCCAGCAGGTTGGCTACCCCGGATACGCAGTATTTT
CASRLATPDTQYF
>NA|TRBV6-2/TRBV6-3|NA|13|TRBJ1-2
TGTGCCAGCAGTTACTCGTGGAGGGATGGCTACACCTTC
CASSYSWRDGYTF
>NA|TRBV28|few|15|TRBJ2-1
TGTGCCAGCAGTTTACCCCCAGTCATGAGGGAGGAGCAGTTCTTC
CASSLPPVMREEQFF
>TRBD1|TRBV6-5|few|15|TRBJ1-5
TGTGCCAGCAGAACGGACAGGGGGGGCAATCAGCCCCAGCATTTT
CASRTDRGGNQPQHF
>NA|TRBV5-6|NA|15|TRBJ2-1
TGTGCCAGCAGCTTGGACAGGTTACTTTACAATGAGCAGTTCTTC
CASSLDRLLYNEQFF
>NA|TRBV11-1|few|13|TRBJ2-7
TGTGCCAGCAGCCCGACAGCAAAATACGAGCAGTACTTC
CASSPTAKYEQYF
>TRBD2|TRBV20-1|few|13|TRBJ2-3
TGCAGCGATAGCGGGTCTAGCACAGATACGCAGTATTTT
CSDSGSSTDTQYF
>NA|TRBV6-5|NA|15|TRBJ2-7
TGTGCCAGCAGAACCTCGGGACACAGCTCCTACGAGCAGTACTTC
CASRTSGHSSYEQYF
>TRBD2|TRBV9|many|15|TRBJ2-7
TGTGCCAGCAGCGCCTCAACTAGCGGATCCTACGAGCAGTACTTC
CASSASTSGSYEQYF
>TRBD2|TRBV28|few|14|TRBJ2-1
TGTGCCAGCAGACTACCGGGACTATTCAATGAGCAGTTCTTC
CASRLPGLFNEQFF
>TRBD2|TRBV10-1|NA|18|TRBJ2-3
TGCGCCAGCAGTGAGTCCGGGACTAGCAGGGGAAGCACAGATACGCAGTATTTT
CASSESGTSRGSTDTQYF
>TRBD1|TRBV10-2|few|14|TRBJ1-2
TGCGCCAGCAGGCTCGGACAGGATGCCTATGGCTACACCTTC
CASRLGQDAYGYTF
>NA|TRBV28|NA|14|TRBJ2-4
TGTGCCAGCAACCGGAGGAGGGCCAAAAGCATTCAGTACTTC
CASNRRRAKSIQYF